One and the same sample provided the 4 T cell receptor beta chains below, sequenced in a study of blood T cell repertoires in COVID-19. Data came from immunoSEQ multiplex PCR; TCRdb stores just in-frame clones and leaves some out. The sample includes about 230,000 clones, 65% to 85% of them seen just once. The sequenced sample was peripheral blood. The receptors stem from a man in his fifties or sixties with active or convalescent COVID-19.

This clone was detected once. The J gene is TRBJ1-4, the V gene TRBV28; D may be TRBD1 (6 bases). In germline, CDR1 is MDHEN, CDR2 SYDVKM. Trimming left V 7 bases short and J 8 bases short, with 17 bases between. The CDR3 extends over 14 amino acids. CDR3 amino acids: CASNLQGRREKLFF. The DNA for the CDR3 is TGTGCCAGCAACCTACAGGGCAGGAGAGAAAAACTGTTTTTT.

The chain has TRBV3-1 (or the pseudogene TRBV3-2) and TRBJ2-3, with D uncertain. Deletions cut 2 bases from V and 1 base from J, with 13 bases between. CDR1 is LGHDT, CDR2 YNNKEL, per germline (reference sequence). This CDR3 is 16 amino acids long. The CDR3, as DNA: TGTGCCAGCAGCCAATTTGACGTTCGGGGCACAGATACGCAGTATTTT. Protein sequence: CASSQFDVRGTDTQYF.

The V and J genes are TRBV6-2 or TRBV6-3 and TRBJ2-1, with 10 bases lining up with TRBD2. With V trimmed by 6 bases and J by 3 bases, 5 bases remained unmatched. The CDR3 has 15 amino acids. The germline CDR1 and CDR2 sequences are MNHEY and SVGEGT. CDR3 sequence: CASSLLAGLYNEQFF. The CDR3 DNA is TGTGCCAGCAGCCTACTAGCGGGGCTCTACAATGAGCAGTTCTTC.

This chain uses TRBV6-5 with TRBJ1-1; D uncertain. Looked up from germline, CDR1 is MNHEY and CDR2 is SVGAGI. V lost 0 bases and J 4 bases, leaving 9 bases between the germline ends. This CDR3 contains 14 residues. DNA for the CDR3: TGTGCCAGCAGTTACTCCTCCGAGGGCACTGAAGCTTTCTTT. It translates to CASSYSSEGTEAFF.